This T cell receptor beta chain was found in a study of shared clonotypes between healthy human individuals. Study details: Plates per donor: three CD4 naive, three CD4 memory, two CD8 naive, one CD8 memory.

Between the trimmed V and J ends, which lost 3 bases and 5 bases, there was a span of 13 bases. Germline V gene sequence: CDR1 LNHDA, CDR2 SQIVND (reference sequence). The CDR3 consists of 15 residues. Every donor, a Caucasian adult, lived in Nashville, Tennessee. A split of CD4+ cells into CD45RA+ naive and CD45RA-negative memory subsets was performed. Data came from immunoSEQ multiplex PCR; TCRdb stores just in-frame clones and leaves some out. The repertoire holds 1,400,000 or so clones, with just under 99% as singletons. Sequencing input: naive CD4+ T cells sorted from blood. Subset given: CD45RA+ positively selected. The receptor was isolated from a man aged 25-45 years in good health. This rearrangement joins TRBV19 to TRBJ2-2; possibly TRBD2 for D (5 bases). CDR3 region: CASSIFRGVTGELFF. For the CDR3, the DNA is TGTGCCAGTAGTATTTTTCGGGGAGTGACCGGGGAGCTGTTTTTT.